One T cell receptor beta chain is described in this entry. As yet, its antigen is unknown. These data are taken from a study of shared clonotypes between healthy human individuals. Study in general: The donors, two women and a few men, were aged 18 to 49. Donors had three CD4 naive, three CD4 memory, two CD8 naive and one CD8 memory plate apiece.

Points from the study as a whole: Estimated richness values were generally larger in naive subsets than in memory subsets.

Generated by immunoSEQ multiplex PCR, the TCRdb table keeps only in-frame clones and is missing some. Here the sample spans about 2 million clones, roughly 94% being singletons. The J segment lost 4 bases and the V segment lost 5 bases, leaving 4 bases of the junction unmatched. Germline-derived CDR1 and CDR2 are MDHEN and SYDVKM. The CDR3 sequence is 14 residues long. The sequence derives from a man younger than 35 in good health. This chain uses TRBV28 with TRBJ2-1; TRBD1 aligns across 8 bases. The material sequenced was naive CD4+ T cells sorted from blood. Subset noted: CD45RA+ positively selected. The CDR3 nucleotides read TGTGCCAGCAGTCCAGGGGACAGGTACAATGAGCAGTTCTTC. This gives the protein CASSPGDRYNEQFF.